The 32 T cell receptor beta chains given below trace back to one sample, sequenced in a study of shared clonotypes between healthy human individuals. TCRdb keeps only in-frame clones here, not all; method: immunoSEQ multiplex PCR. This sample has 400,000 to 500,000 clones; roughly 85% occur once, and the top ten carry approximately 12%. Sequences were obtained from PBMCs. The receptors were sampled from a woman in her thirties or forties in good health. Some clones in this sample may be carry-over from other donors' samples.

V and J are TRBV14 and TRBJ2-1; 13 nucleotides line up with TRBD2. Losses at the gene ends were 0 bases for V and 7 bases for J; bases not matched to a gene: 9. Germline V gene sequence: CDR1 SGHDN, CDR2 FVKESK. The CDR3 spans 18 residues. Here the CDR3 reads CASSQDGLAGVGRNEQFF. CDR3 DNA sequence: TGTGCCAGCAGCCAAGATGGACTAGCGGGAGTTGGTAGGAATGAGCAGTTCTTC.

The chain links TRBV5-4 to TRBJ2-7; 7 nucleotides agree with TRBD2. CDR1 SGHNT and CDR2 YYREEE come from the germline V gene (reference sequence). The J segment lost 4 bases and the V segment lost 4 bases, leaving 8 bases of the junction unmatched. The CDR3 runs 14 residues. CDR3 sequence (DNA): TGTGCCAGCAGCCGCTGGGGGGGACTTTACGAGCAGTACTTC. Amino acids: CASSRWGGLYEQYF.

The rearrangement uses TRBV2 and TRBJ2-5, with D perhaps matching TRBD2 (5 bases). The V end lost 4 bases, the J end lost 5 bases, and 11 bases lay between the germline ends. This CDR3 contains 13 residues. In germline, CDR1 is SNHLY, CDR2 FYNNEI. CDR3 loop: CASSVVGEETQYF. As DNA, the CDR3 is TGTGCCAGCAGTGTCGTCGGGGAGGAGACCCAGTACTTC.

This sequence joins TRBV11-2 and TRBJ2-2; maybe TRBD1 (5 bases). This CDR3 spans 15 amino acids. Germline assignment: CDR1 SGHAT and CDR2 FQNNGV. The ends were cut back, 5 bases at V and 6 bases at J, with 16 bases in the middle. Here the CDR3 reads CASSPRVGGAGELFF. DNA of the CDR3: TGTGCCAGCAGCCCCAGGGTGGGCGGCGCCGGGGAGCTGTTTTTT.

This clone occurred a few times. J is TRBJ1-5 and V is TRBV2; D is undetermined. The CDR3 consists of 14 residues. Trimming took off 3 bases at V and 2 bases at J, with 8 bases between the two ends. Germline lookup yields CDR1 SNHLY and CDR2 FYNNEI. The CDR3 DNA sequence: TGTGCCAGCAGTGAGGCCCGGGGCAATCAGCCCCAGCATTTT. It codes for CASSEARGNQPQHF.

This clone was seen only once. This chain joins TRBV4-1 and TRBJ1-1; D perhaps matches TRBD1 (5 bases). With 1 base removed from V and 1 base from J, the gap between germline ends came to 10 bases. Germline V gene lookup returns CDR1 MGHRA and CDR2 YSYEKL. The CDR3 extends over 15 amino acids. The CDR3 bases are TGCGCCAGCAGCCAAGGGACGGGGACGAACACTGAAGCTTTCTTT. Its translation: CASSQGTGTNTEAFF.

In this sample, this clone turned up many times. V gene TRBV4-2 combines with J gene TRBJ2-5; either TRBD1 or TRBD2 may fit D (5 bases each). Matching the DNA end better, TRBJ2-7 makes the J call doubtful. This CDR3 is 16 amino acids long. The germline gives CDR1 LGHNA, CDR2 YNFKEQ. CDR3 loop: CASSQDEGQGVDEQYF. The CDR3 DNA follows: TGTGCCAGCAGCCAAGACGAGGGGCAGGGCGTCGACGAGCAGTACTTC.

In its sample, this clone was seen many times. The V call is TRBV27, the J call TRBJ2-6, with 9 bases matching TRBD1. From germline, CDR1 is MNHEY and CDR2 SMNVEV (reference sequence). The CDR3 loop spans 17 amino acids. The J segment lost 4 bases and the V segment lost 5 bases, leaving 9 bases of the junction unmatched. The DNA of the CDR3 is TGTGCCAGCAGTCACGGGACAGGGCTGACCGGGGCCAACGTCCTGACTTTC. Its protein is CASSHGTGLTGANVLTF.

J is TRBJ2-1 and V is TRBV18; D remains unclear. Between the trimmed V and J ends, which lost 3 bases and 7 bases, there was a span of 10 bases. Looked up from germline, CDR1 is KGHSH and CDR2 is LQKENI. CDR3 size: 13 residues. The CDR3 protein is CASSPPSRNEQFF. The DNA of the CDR3 is TGTGCCAGCTCACCCCCAAGCCGGAATGAGCAGTTCTTC. Together with reference TRBV18 and TRBJ2-1, the CDR3 gives the full variable domain: NAGVMQNPRHLVRRRGQEARLRCSPMKGHSHVYWYRQLPEEGLKFMVYLQKENIIDESGMPKERFSAEFPKEGPSILRIQQVVRGDSAAYFCASSPPSRNEQFFGPGTRLTVL.

CDR3 coding DNA: TGTGCCAGCAGCTTGTATGGAATAGGGAAGGGCACAGATACGCAGTATTTT. Translated, it gives CASSLYGIGKGTDTQYF. The chain has TRBV5-4 and TRBJ2-3; the D is unclear. The germline V and J ends were trimmed by 1 base and 1 base, with 16 bases remaining between them. There are 17 residues in the CDR3. Germline CDR1 and CDR2: SGHNT and YYREEE (reference sequence). Full variable domain (missing parts from reference TRBV5-4 and TRBJ2-3): ETGVTQSPTHLIKTRGQQVTLRCSSQSGHNTVSWYQQALGQGPQFIFQYYREEENGRGNFPPRFSGLQFPNYSSELNVNALELDDSALYLCASSLYGIGKGTDTQYFGPGTRLTVL.

The rearrangement uses TRBV28 and TRBJ2-7; tentative D call: TRBD1 (5 bases). Per germline, CDR1 MDHEN and CDR2 SYDVKM. Trimming left V 3 bases short and J 0 bases short, with 15 bases between. This CDR3 contains 16 residues. CDR3 region: CASSFSLRTFSYEQYF. CDR3 nucleotide sequence: TGTGCCAGCAGTTTCTCACTCCGGACATTCTCCTACGAGCAGTACTTC.

The rearrangement links TRBV4-3 to TRBJ2-7; maybe TRBD2 (6 bases). Germline CDR1 LGHNA, CDR2 YSLEER. Trimming shortened V by 0 bases and J by 8 bases, and 17 bases separated the two germline ends. The CDR3 has 15 residues. CDR3 DNA: TGCGCCAGCAGCCAAGAAGAGGGAGGTATTAAGAAGCAGTACTTC. Protein sequence: CASSQEEGGIKKQYF.

A single count supports this clone. The chain recombines TRBV5-6 with TRBJ1-1, with D hard to call. Trimming left V 4 bases short and J 0 bases short, with 13 bases between. Per germline, CDR1 SGHDT and CDR2 YYEEEE. The CDR3 runs 15 residues. CDR3 in DNA: TGTGCCAGCAGCCTTAGACACGCTTTGAACACTGAAGCTTTCTTT. Its translation is CASSLRHALNTEAFF.

With respect to this clone: This same CDR3 is encoded by further DNA sequences in the sample. The chain links TRBV7-6 to TRBJ2-5; D remains unclear. V lost 5 bases and J 1 base, leaving 8 bases between the germline ends. The CDR3 extends over 13 amino acids. Germline CDR1 reads SGHVS; CDR2 reads FNYEAQ. CDR3 sequence (DNA): TGTGCCAGCAGCCTCGGGCCCCAAGAGACCCAGTACTTC. Its translation: CASSLGPQETQYF.

The chain uses TRBV7-3 and TRBJ1-1; D not certain. Looked up from germline, CDR1 is SGHTA and CDR2 is FQGTGA. The CDR3 has 13 residues. The V gene lost 4 bases and the J gene lost 6 bases, with 12 bases spanning the gap. In DNA, the CDR3 is TGTGCCAGCAGCTCGAGGTCCGGGGCTGAAGCTTTCTTT. Encoded protein: CASSSRSGAEAFF.

The chain employs TRBV30 and TRBJ2-7; 11 positions agree with TRBD2. Germline V gene lookup returns CDR1 GTSNPN and CDR2 SVGIG (reference sequence). V was pared by 4 bases and J by 6 bases, with 5 bases of the junction left unmatched. The CDR3 totals 13 residues. The DNA of the CDR3 is TGTGCCTGGATGCCTCTAGCGGGAGGCGAGCAGTACTTC. It codes for CAWMPLAGGEQYF.

This sequence joins TRBV7-9 and TRBJ2-7, with a weak D call TRBD2 (6 bases). This CDR3 region has 13 residues. From germline, CDR1 is SEHNR and CDR2 FQNEAQ (reference sequence). The ends were cut back, 8 bases at V and 3 bases at J, with 14 bases in the middle. The CDR3 protein is CASGGTVNYEQYF. For the CDR3, the DNA is TGTGCCAGCGGCGGGACGGTGAACTACGAGCAGTACTTC.

On this clone: Other DNA sequences of this sample code for an identical CDR3. The chain uses TRBV18 and TRBJ1-1, with unresolved D. The V and J ends lost 1 base and 1 base respectively, with 7 bases between them. The CDR3 length is 14 residues. Per germline, CDR1 KGHSH and CDR2 LQKENI. CDR3 bases: TGTGCCAGCTCACCACAAGTAGGGAACACTGAAGCTTTCTTT. Protein product: CASSPQVGNTEAFF.

The CDR3 DNA sequence: TGTGCCACCAGCACTTTGGGGGCTAGCGGGAGTAATGAGCAGTTCTTC. This gives the protein CATSTLGASGSNEQFF. The rearrangement links TRBV6-6 to TRBJ2-1; 10 positions agree with TRBD2. J lost 7 bases, V lost 10 bases, and 16 bases had no gene match. The CDR3 contains 16 residues. In germline, CDR1 is MNHNY, CDR2 SVGAGI (reference sequence).

A few counts support this clone. The V call is TRBV5-1, the J call TRBJ2-2; TRBD1 is a possible D gene (5 bases). The CDR3 totals 14 residues. Germline lookup yields CDR1 SGHRS and CDR2 YFSETQ. Trimming cost V 4 bases and J 0 bases, with 7 bases left between them. The CDR3 protein is CASSPDTNTGELFF. The CDR3 DNA is TGCGCCAGCAGCCCGGACACGAACACCGGGGAGCTGTTTTTT.

This sequence joins TRBV9 and TRBJ1-3; TRBD1 matches at 9 bases. Trimming took 4 bases from V and 3 from J; bases not matched to a gene: 5. Germline V gene data show CDR1 as SGDLS and CDR2 as YYNGEE. CDR3 length: 15 residues. DNA for the CDR3: TGTGCCAGCAGCATCGGACAGGGGCTTGGAAACACCATATATTTT. As protein: CASSIGQGLGNTIYF.

Comments on this clone: In the same sample, other DNA sequences code for this CDR3. J is TRBJ1-2 and V is TRBV28; a possible D gene is TRBD1 (6 bases). This CDR3 has 13 amino acids. The germline V and J ends were trimmed by 2 bases and 4 bases, with 8 bases remaining between them. From germline, CDR1 is MDHEN and CDR2 SYDVKM. CDR3 loop: CASSLTGRYGYTF. CDR3 nucleotide sequence: TGTGCCAGCAGTTTAACAGGGCGCTATGGCTACACCTTC.

V usage is TRBV29-1 and J usage is TRBJ2-5; D perhaps matches TRBD2 (5 bases). The CDR3 covers 11 residues. Per the germline V gene, CDR1 is SQVTM and CDR2 is ANQGSEA. Trimming took off 2 bases at V and 11 bases at J, with 12 bases between the two ends. The CDR3 region has the DNA TGCAGCGTTGAACGAGGAGCGGAGCAGTACTTC. Protein product: CSVERGAEQYF.

The chain recombines TRBV18 with TRBJ1-2; TRBD1 aligns across 12 bases. The CDR3 is made up of 15 amino acids. The germline gives CDR1 KGHSH, CDR2 LQKENI. J gave up 3 bases and V 2 bases, and 1 base lay outside the gene matches. The CDR3 DNA reads as TGTGCCAGCTCACCAGGGACAGGGGGCGACTATGGCTACACCTTC. Translating it yields CASSPGTGGDYGYTF. Filled out from reference TRBV18 and TRBJ1-2, the complete variable domain reads NAGVMQNPRHLVRRRGQEARLRCSPMKGHSHVYWYRQLPEEGLKFMVYLQKENIIDESGMPKERFSAEFPKEGPSILRIQQVVRGDSAAYFCASSPGTGGDYGYTFGSGTRLTVV.

This clone was seen once. This sequence joins TRBV5-4 and TRBJ2-6; D is perhaps TRBD2 (6 bases). Trimming took 3 bases from V and 2 from J, leaving 21 bases between them. CDR3 size: 19 residues. Germline CDR1 is SGHNT and CDR2 is YYREEE (reference sequence). DNA of the CDR3: TGTGCCAGCAGCTCCGGGGCGGCCAGGAGGGGCACTGGGGCCAACGTCCTGACTTTC. It translates to CASSSGAARRGTGANVLTF. The variable domain in full, with the rest retrieved from reference TRBV5-4 and TRBJ2-6, is ETGVTQSPTHLIKTRGQQVTLRCSSQSGHNTVSWYQQALGQGPQFIFQYYREEENGRGNFPPRFSGLQFPNYSSELNVNALELDDSALYLCASSSGAARRGTGANVLTFGAGSRLTVL.

The V gene is TRBV18, the J gene TRBJ2-5; maybe TRBD2 (5 bases). The CDR3 is 15 amino acids. V gave up 3 bases and J gave up 2 bases, with 13 bases separating them. CDR1 and CDR2 (germline): KGHSH, LQKENI. In nucleotides, the CDR3 is TGTGCCAGCTCACCGTGGAGCGGCCAGCAAGAGACCCAGTACTTC. Translation: CASSPWSGQQETQYF.

This chain joins TRBV11-2 and TRBJ2-5; D call uncertain. Germline loops: CDR1 SGHAT, CDR2 FQNNGV. This CDR3 contains 13 residues. Trimming removed 8 bases at V and 5 bases at J, with 15 bases between. In DNA, the CDR3 is TGTGCCAGCCTCTCCCCCGCCGGCGAGACCCAGTACTTC. It is translated as CASLSPAGETQYF.

The chain recombines TRBV19 with TRBJ2-7, with D possibly called TRBD1 or TRBD2 (5 bases each). Deletions cut 3 bases from V and 0 bases from J, with 15 bases between. From germline, CDR1 is LNHDA and CDR2 SQIVND (reference sequence). The CDR3 is made up of 16 amino acids. The CDR3 sequence is CASSMVLQGPSYEQYF. CDR3 DNA sequence: TGTGCCAGTAGTATGGTTCTTCAGGGACCCTCCTACGAGCAGTACTTC.

The rearrangement joins TRBV7-3 to TRBJ2-1, with 12 bases matching TRBD2. This CDR3 has 15 amino acids. After removal of 5 bases from V and 6 bases from J, the junction contained 5 bases not matched to a gene. Germline lookup yields CDR1 SGHTA and CDR2 FQGTGA. In DNA form, the CDR3 reads TGTGCCAGCAGCCCTAGACTAGCGGGAGTCAATGAGCAGTTCTTC. Translating gives CASSPRLAGVNEQFF.

This chain joins TRBV13 and TRBJ2-1, with D unclear. In germline, CDR1 is PRHDT, CDR2 FYEKMQ (reference sequence). CDR3 length equals 15 residues. The V gene lost 2 bases and the J gene lost 0 bases, with 8 bases spanning the gap. The CDR3 here is CASSLFLSSYNEQFF. CDR3 coding DNA: TGTGCCAGCAGCTTATTTTTGAGCTCCTACAATGAGCAGTTCTTC.

This sequence joins TRBV6-1 and TRBJ1-1, with a tentative D call TRBD1 (6 bases). The V and J ends lost 2 bases and 1 base respectively, with 8 bases between them. CDR3 length: 14 amino acids. Germline CDR1 MNHNS, CDR2 SASEGT. CDR3 in amino acids: CASSERGQNTEAFF. In DNA form, the CDR3 reads TGTGCCAGCAGTGAAAGGGGACAGAACACTGAAGCTTTCTTT.

The DNA for the CDR3 is TGTGCCAGCAGCTCCCACAGGGGGCGCGGGAATGAGCAGTTCTTC. Protein: CASSSHRGRGNEQFF. The rearrangement links TRBV11-2 to TRBJ2-1; 9 bases are shared with TRBD1. The CDR3 length is 15 residues. CDR1 SGHAT and CDR2 FQNNGV come from the germline V gene. The junction had 8 bases not matched to a gene; V was cut back by 4 bases and J by 7 bases.